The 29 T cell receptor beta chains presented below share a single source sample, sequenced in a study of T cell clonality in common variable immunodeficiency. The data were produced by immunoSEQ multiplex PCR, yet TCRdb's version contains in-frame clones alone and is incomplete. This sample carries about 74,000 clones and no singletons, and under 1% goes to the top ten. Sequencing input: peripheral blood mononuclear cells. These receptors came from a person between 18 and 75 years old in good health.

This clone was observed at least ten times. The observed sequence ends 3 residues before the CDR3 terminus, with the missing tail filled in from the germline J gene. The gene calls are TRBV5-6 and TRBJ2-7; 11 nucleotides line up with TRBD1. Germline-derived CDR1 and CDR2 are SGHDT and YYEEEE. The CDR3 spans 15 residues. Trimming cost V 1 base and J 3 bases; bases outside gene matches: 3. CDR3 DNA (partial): TGTGCCAGCAGCTTGCCGGACAGGGGGCTCTACGAG. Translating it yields CASSLPDRGLYE. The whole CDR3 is CASSLPDRGLYEQYF.

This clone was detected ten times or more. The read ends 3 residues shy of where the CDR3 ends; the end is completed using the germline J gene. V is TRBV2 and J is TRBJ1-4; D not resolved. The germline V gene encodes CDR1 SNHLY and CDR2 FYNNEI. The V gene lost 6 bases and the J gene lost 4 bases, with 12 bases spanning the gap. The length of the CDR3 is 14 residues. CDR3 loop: CASRIRVGNEKLFF. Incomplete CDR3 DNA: TGTGCCAGCAGGATTAGAGTCGGTAATGAAAAA.

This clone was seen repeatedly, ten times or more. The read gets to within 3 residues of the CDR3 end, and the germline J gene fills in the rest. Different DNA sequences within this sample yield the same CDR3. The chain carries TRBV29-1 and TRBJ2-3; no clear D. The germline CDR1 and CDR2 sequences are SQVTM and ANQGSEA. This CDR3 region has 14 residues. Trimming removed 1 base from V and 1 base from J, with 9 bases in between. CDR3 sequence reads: CSVEGQVGTDTQYF. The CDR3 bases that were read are TGCAGCGTTGAAGGGCAGGTGGGCACAGATACG.

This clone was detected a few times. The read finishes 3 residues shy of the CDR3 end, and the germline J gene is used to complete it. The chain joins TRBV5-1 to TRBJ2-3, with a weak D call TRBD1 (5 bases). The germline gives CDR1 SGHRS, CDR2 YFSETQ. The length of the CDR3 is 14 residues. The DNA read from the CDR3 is TGCGCCAGCAGCTTAGAAGCAGGGCGAGAGACG. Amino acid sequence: CASSLEAGRET. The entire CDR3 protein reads CASSLEAGRETQYF.

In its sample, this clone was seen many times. CDR3 loop: CASSVDKEGLAAYNEQFF. CDR3 DNA (partial): TGTGCCAGCAGCGTAGATAAAGAGGGACTAGCTGCATACAATGAG. The chain joins TRBV9 to TRBJ2-1; 9 nucleotides match TRBD2. The missing CDR3 end, 3 residues past where the read stops, is filled in from the germline J gene. This CDR3 has 18 amino acids. With 0 bases clipped from V and 4 bases from J, the junction kept 11 bases outside the gene matches. Germline V gene data show CDR1 as SGDLS and CDR2 as YYNGEE.

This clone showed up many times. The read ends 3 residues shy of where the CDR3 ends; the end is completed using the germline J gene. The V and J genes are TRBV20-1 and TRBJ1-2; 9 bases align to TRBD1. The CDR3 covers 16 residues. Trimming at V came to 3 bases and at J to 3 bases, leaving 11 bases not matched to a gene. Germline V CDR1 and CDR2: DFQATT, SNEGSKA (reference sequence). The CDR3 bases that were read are TGCAGTGCTAGTCGAACCTCTTGGACAGGGGACTATGGC. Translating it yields CSASRTSWTGDYG. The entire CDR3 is CSASRTSWTGDYGYTF.

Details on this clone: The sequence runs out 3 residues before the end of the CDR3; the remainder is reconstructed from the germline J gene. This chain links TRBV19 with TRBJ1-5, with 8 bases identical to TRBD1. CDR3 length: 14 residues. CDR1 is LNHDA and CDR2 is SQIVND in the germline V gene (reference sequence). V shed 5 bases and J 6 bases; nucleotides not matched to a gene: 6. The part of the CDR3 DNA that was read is TGTGCCAGTAGTCGACAGGGGAGGGGTCAGCCC. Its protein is CASSRQGRGQP. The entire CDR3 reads CASSRQGRGQPQHF.

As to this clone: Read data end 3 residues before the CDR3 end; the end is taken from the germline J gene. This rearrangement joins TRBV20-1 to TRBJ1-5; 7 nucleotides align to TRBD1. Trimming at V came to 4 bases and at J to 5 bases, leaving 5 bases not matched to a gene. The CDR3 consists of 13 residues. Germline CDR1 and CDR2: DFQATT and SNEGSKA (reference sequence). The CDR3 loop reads CSATTGEDQPQHF. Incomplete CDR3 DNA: TGCAGTGCTACAACAGGGGAGGATCAGCCC.

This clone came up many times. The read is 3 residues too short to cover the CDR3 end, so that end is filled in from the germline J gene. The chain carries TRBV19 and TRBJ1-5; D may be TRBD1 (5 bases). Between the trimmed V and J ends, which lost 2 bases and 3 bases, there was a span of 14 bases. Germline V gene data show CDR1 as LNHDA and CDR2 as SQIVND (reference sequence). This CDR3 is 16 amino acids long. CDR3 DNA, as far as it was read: TGTGCCAGTAGTATATTCTCCAGGGTAAACAATCAGCCC. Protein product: CASSIFSRVNNQP. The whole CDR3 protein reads CASSIFSRVNNQPQHF.

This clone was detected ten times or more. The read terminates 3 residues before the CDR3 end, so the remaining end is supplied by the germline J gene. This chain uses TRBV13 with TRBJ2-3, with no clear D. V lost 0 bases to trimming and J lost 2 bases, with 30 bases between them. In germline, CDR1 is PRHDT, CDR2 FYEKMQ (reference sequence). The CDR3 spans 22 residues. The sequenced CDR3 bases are TGTGCCAGCAGCTTAGGCCCTAACCCATTCGAGACACCTGGCGAATTCACAGATACG. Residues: CASSLGPNPFETPGEFTDT. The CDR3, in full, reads CASSLGPNPFETPGEFTDTQYF.

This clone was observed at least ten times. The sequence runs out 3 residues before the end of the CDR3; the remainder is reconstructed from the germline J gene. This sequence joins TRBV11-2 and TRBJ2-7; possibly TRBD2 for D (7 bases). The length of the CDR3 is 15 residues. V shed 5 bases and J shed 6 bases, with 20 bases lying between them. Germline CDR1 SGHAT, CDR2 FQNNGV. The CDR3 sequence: CASSGPGGGGGEQYF. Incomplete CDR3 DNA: TGTGCCAGCAGCGGCCCTGGCGGGGGAGGGGGCGAG.

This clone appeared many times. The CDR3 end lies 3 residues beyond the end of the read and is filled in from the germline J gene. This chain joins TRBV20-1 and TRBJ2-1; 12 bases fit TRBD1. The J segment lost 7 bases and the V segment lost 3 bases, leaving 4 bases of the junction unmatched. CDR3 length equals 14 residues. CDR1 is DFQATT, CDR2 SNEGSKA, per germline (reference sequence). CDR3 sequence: CSASLGQGANEQFF. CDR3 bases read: TGCAGTGCTAGTCTGGGACAGGGGGCGAATGAG.

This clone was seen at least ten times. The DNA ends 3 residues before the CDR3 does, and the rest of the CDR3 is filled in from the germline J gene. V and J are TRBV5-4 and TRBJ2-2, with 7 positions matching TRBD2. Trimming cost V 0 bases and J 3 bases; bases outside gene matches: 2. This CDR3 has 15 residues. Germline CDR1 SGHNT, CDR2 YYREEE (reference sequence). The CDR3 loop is CASSLVLADTGELFF. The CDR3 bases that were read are TGTGCCAGCAGCTTGGTCCTAGCGGACACCGGGGAG.

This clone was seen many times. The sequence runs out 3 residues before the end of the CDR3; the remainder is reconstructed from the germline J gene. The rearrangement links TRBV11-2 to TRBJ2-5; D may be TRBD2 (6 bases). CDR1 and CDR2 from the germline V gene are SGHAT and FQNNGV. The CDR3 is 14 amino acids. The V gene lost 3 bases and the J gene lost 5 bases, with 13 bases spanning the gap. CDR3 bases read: TGTGCCAGCAGCTTTCAGGGAGGAGAGGAGACC. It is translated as CASSFQGGEET. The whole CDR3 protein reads CASSFQGGEETQYF.

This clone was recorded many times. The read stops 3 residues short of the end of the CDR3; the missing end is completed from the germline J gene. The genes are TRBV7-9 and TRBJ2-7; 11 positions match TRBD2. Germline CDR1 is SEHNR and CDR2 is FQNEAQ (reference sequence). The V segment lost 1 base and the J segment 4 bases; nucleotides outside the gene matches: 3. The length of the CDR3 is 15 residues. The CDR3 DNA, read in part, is TGTGCCAGCAGCTTAGATGGGACTAGCGGATACGAG. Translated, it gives CASSLDGTSGYE. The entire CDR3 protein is CASSLDGTSGYEQYF.

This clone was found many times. CDR3: CASSEEGFYEQYF. The part of the CDR3 DNA that was read is TGTGCCAGCAGTGAAGAAGGGTTCTACGAG. J is TRBJ2-7 and V is TRBV6-1; D is unclear. Coverage ceases 3 residues before the CDR3 finishes, and the germline J gene fills in the end. Trimming shortened V by 1 base and J by 3 bases, and 7 bases separated the two germline ends. The V gene's germline CDR1 is MNHNS and CDR2 SASEGT. The CDR3 totals 13 residues.

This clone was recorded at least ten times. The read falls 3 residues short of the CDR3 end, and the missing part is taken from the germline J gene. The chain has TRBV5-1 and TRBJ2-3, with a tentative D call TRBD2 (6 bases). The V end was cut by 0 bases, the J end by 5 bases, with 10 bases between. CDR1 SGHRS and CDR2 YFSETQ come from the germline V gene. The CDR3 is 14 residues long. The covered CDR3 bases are TGCGCCAGCAGCTTGGCGGGACTTATAGATACG. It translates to CASSLAGLIDT. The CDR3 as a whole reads CASSLAGLIDTQYF.

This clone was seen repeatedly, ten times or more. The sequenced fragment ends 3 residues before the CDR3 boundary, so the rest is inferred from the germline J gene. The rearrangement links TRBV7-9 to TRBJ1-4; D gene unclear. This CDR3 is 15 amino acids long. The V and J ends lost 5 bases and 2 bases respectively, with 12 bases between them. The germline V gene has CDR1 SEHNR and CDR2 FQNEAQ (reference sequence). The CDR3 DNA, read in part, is TGTGCCAGCAGCCTGGATGGAGGGACTAATGAAAAA. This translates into CASSLDGGTNEK. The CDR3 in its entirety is CASSLDGGTNEKLFF.

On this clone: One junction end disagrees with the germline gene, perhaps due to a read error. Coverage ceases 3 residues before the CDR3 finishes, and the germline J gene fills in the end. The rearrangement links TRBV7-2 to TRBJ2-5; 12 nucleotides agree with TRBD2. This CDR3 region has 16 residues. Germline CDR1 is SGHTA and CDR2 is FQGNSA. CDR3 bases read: TGTGCCAGCAGCCTAGCTAGCGGGAGGGCCGAAGAGACC. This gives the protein CASSLASGRAEET. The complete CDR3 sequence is CASSLASGRAEETQYF. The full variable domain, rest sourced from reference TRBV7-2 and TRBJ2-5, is GAGVSQSPSNKVTEKGKDVELRCDPISGHTALYWYRQSLGQGLEFLIYFQGNSAPDKSGLPSDRFSAERTGGSVSTLTIQRTQQEDSAVYLCASSLASGRAEETQYFGPGTRLLVL.

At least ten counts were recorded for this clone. Partial CDR3 DNA: TGTGCCAGCAGTCCGGCGGGGGACGGC. Translation gives CASSPAGDG. The full CDR3 reads CASSPAGDGYTF. The chain has TRBV28 and TRBJ1-2; a possible D gene is TRBD1 (5 bases). The read gets to within 3 residues of the CDR3 end, and the germline J gene fills in the rest. This CDR3 has 12 residues. In germline, CDR1 is MDHEN, CDR2 SYDVKM.

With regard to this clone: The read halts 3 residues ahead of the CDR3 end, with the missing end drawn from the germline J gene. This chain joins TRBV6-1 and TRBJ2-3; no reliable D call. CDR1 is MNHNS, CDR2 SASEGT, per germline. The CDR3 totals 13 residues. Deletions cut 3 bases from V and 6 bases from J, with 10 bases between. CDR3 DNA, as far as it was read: TGTGCCAGCAGTGACCCGGTCGGGGATACG. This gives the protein CASSDPVGDT. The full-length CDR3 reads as CASSDPVGDTQYF.

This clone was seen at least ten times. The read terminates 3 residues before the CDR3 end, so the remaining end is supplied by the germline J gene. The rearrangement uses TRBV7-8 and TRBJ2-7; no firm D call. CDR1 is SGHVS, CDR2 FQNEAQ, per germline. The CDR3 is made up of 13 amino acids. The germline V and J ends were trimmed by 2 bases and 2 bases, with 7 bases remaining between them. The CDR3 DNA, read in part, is TGTGCCAGCAGCTTAAACATGGCCTACGAG. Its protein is CASSLNMAYE. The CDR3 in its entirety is CASSLNMAYEQYF. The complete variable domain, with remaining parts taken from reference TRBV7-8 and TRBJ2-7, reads GAGVSQSPRYKVAKRGQDVALRCDPISGHVSLFWYQQALGQGPEFLTYFQNEAQLDKSGLPSDRFFAERPEGSVSTLKIQRTQQEDSAVYLCASSLNMAYEQYFGPGTRLTVT.

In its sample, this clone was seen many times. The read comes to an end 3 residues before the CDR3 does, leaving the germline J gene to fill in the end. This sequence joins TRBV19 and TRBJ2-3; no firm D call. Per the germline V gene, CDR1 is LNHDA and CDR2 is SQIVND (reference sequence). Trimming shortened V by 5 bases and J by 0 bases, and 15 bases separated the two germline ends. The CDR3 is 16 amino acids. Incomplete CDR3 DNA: TGTGCCAGTAGTCCCTTCGGCCCAGGCAGCACAGATACG. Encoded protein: CASSPFGPGSTDT. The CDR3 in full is CASSPFGPGSTDTQYF.

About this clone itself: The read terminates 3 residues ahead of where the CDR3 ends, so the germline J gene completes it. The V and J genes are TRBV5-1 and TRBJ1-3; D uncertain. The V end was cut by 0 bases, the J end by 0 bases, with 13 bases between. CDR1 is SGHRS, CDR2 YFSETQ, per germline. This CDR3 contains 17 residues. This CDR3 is CASSLVQLASSGNTIYF. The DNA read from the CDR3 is TGCGCCAGCAGCTTGGTCCAACTTGCGAGCTCTGGAAACACC.

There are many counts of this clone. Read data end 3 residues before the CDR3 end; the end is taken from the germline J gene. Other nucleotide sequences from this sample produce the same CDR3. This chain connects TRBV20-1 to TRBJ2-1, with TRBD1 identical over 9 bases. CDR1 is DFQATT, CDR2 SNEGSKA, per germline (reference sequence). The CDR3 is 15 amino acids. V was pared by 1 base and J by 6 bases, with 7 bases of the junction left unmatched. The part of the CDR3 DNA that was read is TGCAGTGCTAGAGGGGGACAGGGCCCCAGCAATGAG. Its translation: CSARGGQGPSNE. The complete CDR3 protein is CSARGGQGPSNEQFF.

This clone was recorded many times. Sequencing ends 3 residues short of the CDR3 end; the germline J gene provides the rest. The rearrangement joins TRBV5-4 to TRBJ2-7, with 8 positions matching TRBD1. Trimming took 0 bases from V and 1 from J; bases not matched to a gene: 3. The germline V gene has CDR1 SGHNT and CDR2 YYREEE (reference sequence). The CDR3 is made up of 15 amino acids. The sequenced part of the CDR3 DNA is TGTGCCAGCAGCTTGGGCCAGGGGGCTTCCTACGAG. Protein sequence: CASSLGQGASYE. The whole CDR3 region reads CASSLGQGASYEQYF.

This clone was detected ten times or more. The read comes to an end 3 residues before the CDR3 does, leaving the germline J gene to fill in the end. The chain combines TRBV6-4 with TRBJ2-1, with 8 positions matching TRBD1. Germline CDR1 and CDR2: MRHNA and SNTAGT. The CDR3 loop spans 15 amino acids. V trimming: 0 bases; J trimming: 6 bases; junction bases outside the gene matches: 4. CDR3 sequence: CASSDSSTGGNEQFF. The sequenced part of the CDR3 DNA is TGTGCCAGCAGTGACTCGTCCACAGGGGGCAATGAG.

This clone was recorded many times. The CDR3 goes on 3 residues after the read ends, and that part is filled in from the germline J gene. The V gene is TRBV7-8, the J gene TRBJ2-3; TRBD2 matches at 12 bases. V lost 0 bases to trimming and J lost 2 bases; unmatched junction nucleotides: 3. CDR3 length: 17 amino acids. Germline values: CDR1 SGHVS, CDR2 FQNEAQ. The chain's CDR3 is CASSLALAGGDTDTQYF. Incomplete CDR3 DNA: TGTGCCAGCAGCTTAGCGCTAGCGGGAGGGGACACAGATACG. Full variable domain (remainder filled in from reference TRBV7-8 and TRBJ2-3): GAGVSQSPRYKVAKRGQDVALRCDPISGHVSLFWYQQALGQGPEFLTYFQNEAQLDKSGLPSDRFFAERPEGSVSTLKIQRTQQEDSAVYLCASSLALAGGDTDTQYFGPGTRLTVL.

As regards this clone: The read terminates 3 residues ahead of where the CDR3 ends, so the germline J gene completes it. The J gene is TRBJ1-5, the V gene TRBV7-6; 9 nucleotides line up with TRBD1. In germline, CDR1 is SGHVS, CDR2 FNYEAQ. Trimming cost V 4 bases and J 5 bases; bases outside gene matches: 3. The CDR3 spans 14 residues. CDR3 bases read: TGTGCCAGCAGCTCCCGGACAGGGGATCAGCCC. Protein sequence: CASSSRTGDQP. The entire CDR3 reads CASSSRTGDQPQHF.